This T cell receptor beta chain came from a study of OX40 agonist ivuxolimab in advanced cancers. Overall study context: Of mixed ages from roughly 23 to 85 and averaging around 60 years, the group was over 80% male. Whole-study results and caveats: Relative to CD4+, CD8+ T cells held more expanded clones on average. The investigators did not determine what antigen specificity the expanded peripheral T cells had.

A word on this clone: Its specificity is not known.

The protocol was immunoSEQ multiplex PCR, while the TCRdb copy is restricted to in-frame clones and leaves out a portion. This table holds about 33,000 clones, over 60% found once. The V end lost 6 bases, the J end lost 4 bases, and 22 bases lay between the germline ends. The CDR3 length is 16 residues. Germline-derived CDR1 and CDR2 are MNHEY and SMNVEV (reference sequence). Researchers took blood at baseline, on cycle 4 day 1, and on cycle 7 day 1. This chain links TRBV27 with TRBJ2-7, with a weak D call TRBD2 (5 bases). The clonotype comes from an adult with an advanced solid tumor such as melanoma, head and neck, liver or kidney cancer. Material: CD4+ or CD8+ T cells sorted from blood, obtained in a trial of the OX40 agonist ivuxolimab. This chain's CDR3 is CASRLGTGNRGYEQYF. The CDR3 nucleotides read TGTGCCAGCAGACTCGGTACGGGGAATAGAGGGTACGAGCAGTACTTC.